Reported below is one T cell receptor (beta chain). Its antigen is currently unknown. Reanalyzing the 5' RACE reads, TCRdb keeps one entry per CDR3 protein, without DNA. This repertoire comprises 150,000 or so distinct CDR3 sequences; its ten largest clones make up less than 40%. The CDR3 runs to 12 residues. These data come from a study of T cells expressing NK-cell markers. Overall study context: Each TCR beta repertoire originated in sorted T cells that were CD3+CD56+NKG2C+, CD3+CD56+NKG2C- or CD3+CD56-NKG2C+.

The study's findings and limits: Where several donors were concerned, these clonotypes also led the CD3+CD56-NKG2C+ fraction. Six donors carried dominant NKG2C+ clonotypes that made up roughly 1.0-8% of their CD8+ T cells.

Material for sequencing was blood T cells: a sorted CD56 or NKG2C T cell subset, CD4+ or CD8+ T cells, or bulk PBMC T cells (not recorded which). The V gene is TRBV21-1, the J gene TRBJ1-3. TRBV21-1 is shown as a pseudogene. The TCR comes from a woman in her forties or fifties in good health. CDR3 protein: CASSVAGNTIYF.